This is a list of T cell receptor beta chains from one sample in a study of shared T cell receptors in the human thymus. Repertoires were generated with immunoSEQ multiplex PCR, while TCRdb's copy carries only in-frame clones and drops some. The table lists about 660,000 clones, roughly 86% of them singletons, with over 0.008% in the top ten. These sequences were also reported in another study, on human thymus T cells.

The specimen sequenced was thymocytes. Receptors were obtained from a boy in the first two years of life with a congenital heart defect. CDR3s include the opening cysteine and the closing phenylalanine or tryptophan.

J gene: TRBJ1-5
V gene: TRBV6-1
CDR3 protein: CASSEKFRGNQPQHF

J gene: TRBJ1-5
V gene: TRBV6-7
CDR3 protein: CASSAYRDSEKNSNQPQHF

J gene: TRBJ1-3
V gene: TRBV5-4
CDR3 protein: CASSLPSQGSDGNTIYF

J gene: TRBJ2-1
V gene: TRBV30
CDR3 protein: CAWSVGQTYNEQFF

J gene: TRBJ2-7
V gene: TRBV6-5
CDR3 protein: CASSLGGLGSYEQYF

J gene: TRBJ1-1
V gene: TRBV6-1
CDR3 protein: CASRPRQGAEAFF

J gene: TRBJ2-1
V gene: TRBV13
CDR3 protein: CASSRPSGGDLYNEQFF

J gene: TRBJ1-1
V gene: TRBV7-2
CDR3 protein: CASSLVAHLNTEAFF

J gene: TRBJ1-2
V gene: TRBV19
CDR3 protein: CASSPDRGREDYGYTF

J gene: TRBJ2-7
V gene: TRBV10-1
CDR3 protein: CASNRTKPPYEQYF

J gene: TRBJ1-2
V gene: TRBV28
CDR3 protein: CASSLGSGTEGCLYGYTF

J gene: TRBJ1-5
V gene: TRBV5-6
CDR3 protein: CASSDSPGTGGRGNQPQHF

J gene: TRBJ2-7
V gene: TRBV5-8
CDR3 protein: CASSRHSGSPTYEQYF

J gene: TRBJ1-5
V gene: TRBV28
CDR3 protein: CASSPPREDQPQHF

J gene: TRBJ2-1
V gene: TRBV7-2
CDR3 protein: CASSLASAGLYNEQFF

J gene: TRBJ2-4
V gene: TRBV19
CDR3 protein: CASSIPGTLKSKNIQYF

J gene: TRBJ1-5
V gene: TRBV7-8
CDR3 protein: CASSPGDQPQHF

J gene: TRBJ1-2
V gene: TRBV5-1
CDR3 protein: CASSQNGIVSVEHGYTF

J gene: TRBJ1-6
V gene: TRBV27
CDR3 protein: CASSLGRQNNSPLHF

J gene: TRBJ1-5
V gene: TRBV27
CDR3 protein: CASSLGTGHNQPQHF

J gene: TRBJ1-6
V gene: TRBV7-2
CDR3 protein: CASREQGAGDSPLHF

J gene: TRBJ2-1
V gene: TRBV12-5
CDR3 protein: CASGLVQRSYNEQFF

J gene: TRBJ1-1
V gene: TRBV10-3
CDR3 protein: CAISETEANTEAFF

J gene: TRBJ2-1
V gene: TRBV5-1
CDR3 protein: CASSPGTSGPSSYNEQFF

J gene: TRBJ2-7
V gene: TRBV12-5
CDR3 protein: CASGPDSQGDYEQYF

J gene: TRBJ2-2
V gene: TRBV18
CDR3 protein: CASSPPRTSSTGELFF

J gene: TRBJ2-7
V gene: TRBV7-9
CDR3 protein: CASSYEGTPYEQYF

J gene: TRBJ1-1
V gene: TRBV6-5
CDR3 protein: CASRGTAPNTEAFF

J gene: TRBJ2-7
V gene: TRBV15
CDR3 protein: CATSRDHHLSGRAHEQYF

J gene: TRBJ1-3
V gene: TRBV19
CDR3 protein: CASSPAGAGNTIYF

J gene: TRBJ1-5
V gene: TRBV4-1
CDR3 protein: CASSQDPPDRILSQISNQPQHF

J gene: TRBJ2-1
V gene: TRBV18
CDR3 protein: CASSPPTRGLAGYNEQFF

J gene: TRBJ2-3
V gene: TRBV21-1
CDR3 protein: CASSPRCLAGDTDTQYF

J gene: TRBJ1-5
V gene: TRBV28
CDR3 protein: CASSRSRESNQPQHF

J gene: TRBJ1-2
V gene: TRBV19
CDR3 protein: CASSETGPPHYGYTF

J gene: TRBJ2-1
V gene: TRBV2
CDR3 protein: CASSEARRRTSGGGLGNNEQFF

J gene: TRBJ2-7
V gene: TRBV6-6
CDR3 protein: CASSYTQYGQYF

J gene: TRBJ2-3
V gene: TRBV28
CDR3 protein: CASMSHGTSVSTDTQYF

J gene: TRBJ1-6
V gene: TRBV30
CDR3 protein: CAWSVTVSSYNSPLHF

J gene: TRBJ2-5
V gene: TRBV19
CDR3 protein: CASSIRGGETQYF

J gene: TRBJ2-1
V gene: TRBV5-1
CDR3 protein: CASSSASPGSYNEQFF

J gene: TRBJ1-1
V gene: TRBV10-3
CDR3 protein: CAITRAGANATNTEAFF

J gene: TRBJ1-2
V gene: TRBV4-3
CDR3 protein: CASSQEMQGDAYGYTF

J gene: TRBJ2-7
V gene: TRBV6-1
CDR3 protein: CASKQGAPGSYEQYF

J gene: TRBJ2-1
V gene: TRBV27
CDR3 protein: CASSLSANGQGWNEQFF

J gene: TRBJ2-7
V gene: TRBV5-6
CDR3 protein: CASSSGQHSYEQYF

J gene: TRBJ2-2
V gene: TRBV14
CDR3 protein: CASSQVRGKNGELFF

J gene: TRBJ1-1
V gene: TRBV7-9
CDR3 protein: CASSLEQGGVAEAFF

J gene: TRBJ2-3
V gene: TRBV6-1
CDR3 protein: CASGERGSRTDTQYF

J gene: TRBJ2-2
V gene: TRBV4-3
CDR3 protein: CASSQDQVVSNTGELFF

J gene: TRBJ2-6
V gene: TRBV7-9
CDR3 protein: CASGGQWFVSGANVLTF

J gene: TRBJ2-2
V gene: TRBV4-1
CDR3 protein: CASSKVAGKINTGELFF

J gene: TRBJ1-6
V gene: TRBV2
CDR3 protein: CASKPGAGPLHF

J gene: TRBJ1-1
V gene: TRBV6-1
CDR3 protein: CASSAETGDTEAFF

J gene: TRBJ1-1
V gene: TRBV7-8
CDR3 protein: CASSSDRETEAFF

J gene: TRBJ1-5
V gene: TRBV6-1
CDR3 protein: CASSERGQGYSNQPQHF

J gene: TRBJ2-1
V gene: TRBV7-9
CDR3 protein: CASSLRQGFDNEQFF

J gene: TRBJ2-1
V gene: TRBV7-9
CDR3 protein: CASSLGGGVVNEQFF

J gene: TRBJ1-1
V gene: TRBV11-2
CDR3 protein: CASSLPGRWTLNTEAFF

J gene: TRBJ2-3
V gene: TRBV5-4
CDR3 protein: CASSVGTSGSSTDTQYF